The rows below give T cell receptor beta chains drawn from one sample of a study of cytomegalovirus exposure and HLA in healthy donors. Assay: immunoSEQ multiplex PCR; the TCRdb copy retains only in-frame clones and omits some. The data hold around 150,000 clones, with 77% observed a single time. The specimen sequenced was PBMCs. These receptors all stem from a woman in her twenties or thirties in good health and CMV-seronegative. Each CDR3 is given with its conserved first and last residue. Each record gives: J gene, V gene, CDR3 length, D gene, clone size, CDR3 protein, CDR3 DNA. D genes are given only for firm matches. Expanded clones are given a class, and other clones once, few, many or no size at all.

TRBJ2-1	TRBV14	12	-	-	CAPGQFHNEQFF	TGTGCACCCGGACAGTTCCACAATGAGCAGTTCTTC
TRBJ2-1	TRBV9	16	TRBD2	-	CASSVVGAGGLGEQFF	TGTGCCAGCAGCGTAGTAGGAGCGGGGGGGCTGGGTGAGCAGTTCTTC
TRBJ2-3	TRBV7-9	15	TRBD1	-	CASSIADRVGYAQYF	TGTGCCAGCAGCATCGCGGACAGGGTAGGATACGCGCAGTATTTT
TRBJ1-2	TRBV20-1	9	-	-	CSAGYGYTF	TGCAGTGCCGGCTATGGCTACACCTTC
TRBJ2-1	TRBV5-8	16	-	once	CASSLAWLEDFDEQFF	TGTGCCAGCAGCTTGGCATGGTTAGAGGATTTCGATGAGCAGTTCTTC
TRBJ2-6	TRBV5-4	19	TRBD2	-	CASSPSPGLAHSGANGLTF	TGTGCCAGCAGCCCAAGTCCGGGACTAGCCCACTCTGGGGCCAACGGCCTGACTTTC
TRBJ2-3	TRBV12-5	13	-	-	CASGLYEADTQYF	TGTGCTAGTGGTTTGTACGAGGCGGATACGCAGTATTTT
TRBJ1-1	TRBV28	11	TRBD1	-	CASSVDREAFF	TGTGCCAGCAGTGTGGACAGGGAAGCTTTCTTT
TRBJ1-6	TRBV19	14	TRBD1	once	CASRQGEYNSPLHF	TGTGCCAGCAGACAGGGGGAATATAATTCACCCCTCCACTTT
TRBJ1-2	TRBV12-2	12	-	-	CASRLVENGYTF	TGTGCAAGTCGCTTAGTGGAGAATGGCTACACCTTC
TRBJ2-6	TRBV5-5	16	-	once	CASSLNPGSGANVLTF	TGTGCCAGCAGCCTCAATCCGGGGTCTGGGGCCAACGTCCTGACTTTC
TRBJ1-1	TRBV7-9	14	TRBD1	-	CASSPDRGNTEAFF	TGTGCCAGCAGCCCGGACAGGGGGAACACTGAAGCTTTCTTT
TRBJ2-7	TRBV18	13	-	-	CASSPGLLSEQYF	TGTGCCAGCTCACCTGGCCTGCTCTCCGAGCAGTACTTC
TRBJ2-7	TRBV30	17	TRBD2	few	CAWSGGVVGGKGYEQYF	TGTGCCTGGAGTGGGGGCGTCGTCGGGGGGAAAGGGTACGAGCAGTACTTC
TRBJ2-3	TRBV5-1	17	TRBD2	-	CASSITGLADPWDTQYF	TGCGCCAGCAGCATAACGGGACTAGCGGACCCCTGGGATACGCAGTATTTT
TRBJ2-5	TRBV5-4	16	TRBD2	-	CASSLMASGDQETQYF	TGTGCCAGCAGCTTGATGGCTAGCGGGGACCAAGAGACCCAGTACTTC
TRBJ2-2	TRBV19	15	-	few	CASSMMDRNTGELFF	TGTGCCAGTAGTATGATGGACAGGAACACCGGGGAGCTGTTTTTT
TRBJ1-4	TRBV2	14	-	-	CASKKDSLNEKLFF	TGTGCCAGCAAGAAGGACAGCCTCAATGAAAAACTGTTTTTT
TRBJ2-2	TRBV11-2	17	-	-	CASSPSHRGAGTGELFF	TGTGCCAGCAGCCCCAGTCATCGGGGGGCCGGGACCGGGGAGCTGTTTTTT
TRBJ1-2	TRBV5-4	14	TRBD1	-	CASSSPGQGWGYTF	TGTGCCAGCAGCTCACCGGGACAGGGTTGGGGCTACACCTTC
TRBJ1-1	TRBV30	14	TRBD1	-	CAVHRGDMNTEAFF	TGTGCAGTACACAGGGGGGACATGAACACTGAAGCTTTCTTT
TRBJ1-5	TRBV19	15	-	-	CASSRNSGGSQPQHF	TGTGCCAGTAGTAGGAACAGCGGGGGCAGTCAGCCCCAGCATTTT
TRBJ2-3	TRBV19	16	TRBD1	-	CASSTQTGGLRDTQYF	TGTGCCAGTAGTACCCAGACAGGGGGCCTAAGAGATACGCAGTATTTT
TRBJ2-1	TRBV19	15	TRBD2	once	CASRHDRGDYNEQFF	TGTGCCAGTAGGCATGACCGGGGGGACTACAATGAGCAGTTCTTC
TRBJ1-2	TRBV6-5	14	TRBD1	-	CASSYRDSLYGYTF	TGTGCCAGCAGTTACCGGGACAGTCTCTATGGCTACACCTTC
TRBJ1-1	TRBV2	13	-	-	CALGVLLNTEAFF	TGTGCCCTCGGGGTCCTGCTGAACACTGAAGCTTTCTTT
TRBJ1-1	TRBV5-1	14	TRBD1	-	CASSLQGGNTEAFF	TGCGCCAGCAGCTTACAGGGGGGGAACACTGAAGCTTTCTTT
TRBJ2-7	TRBV2	16	TRBD2	-	CASSECGGGSSYEQYF	TGTGCCAGCAGTGAATGCGGCGGGGGGAGCTCCTACGAGCAGTACTTC
TRBJ2-7	TRBV5-1	14	-	-	CASSLGQGGYEQYF	TGCGCCAGCAGCTTGGGACAGGGAGGCTACGAGCAGTACTTC
TRBJ1-2	TRBV27	13	-	-	CASSLTDSYGYTF	TGTGCCAGCAGTTTGACGGACAGCTATGGCTACACCTTC
TRBJ2-4	TRBV19	15	-	-	CASSTHGTTKNIQYF	TGTGCCAGTAGTACCCATGGTACAACCAAAAACATTCAGTACTTC
TRBJ1-6	TRBV5-4	17	-	few	CASSPLSGGSYNSPLHF	TGTGCCAGCAGCCCATTGTCCGGGGGATCCTATAATTCACCCCTCCACTTT
TRBJ1-2	TRBV6-1	15	TRBD1	-	CASSGPAGGYDGYTF	TGTGCCAGCAGCGGACCGGCAGGGGGCTATGATGGCTACACCTTC
TRBJ1-2	TRBV5-1	15	-	few	CASRSGSHENYGYTF	TGCGCCAGCAGATCCGGGTCGCACGAGAATTATGGCTACACCTTC
TRBJ1-1	TRBV30	11	-	-	CAWKGNKEGFF	TGTGCCTGGAAAGGAAACAAAGAGGGTTTCTTT
TRBJ2-7	TRBV5-1	13	-	-	CASSPRDSYEQYF	TGCGCCAGCAGCCCCCGGGACTCCTACGAGCAGTACTTC
TRBJ1-4	TRBV6-1	14	-	-	CATLPYETNEKLFF	TGTGCCACCCTCCCGTACGAGACTAATGAAAAACTGTTTTTT
TRBJ2-1	TRBV9	16	TRBD2	-	CASSVAGTGGLDEQFF	TGTGCCAGCAGCGTAGCAGGGACGGGGGGGCTGGATGAGCAGTTCTTC
TRBJ1-5	TRBV6-6	15	TRBD1	-	CASSSAQGVGQPQHF	TGTGCCAGCAGTTCGGCACAGGGGGTAGGTCAGCCCCAGCATTTT
TRBJ2-3	TRBV6-1	18	TRBD2	-	CASSEYSPGLAGHHTQYF	TGTGCCAGCAGTGAATACTCACCGGGACTAGCGGGACATCATACGCAGTATTTT
TRBJ2-1	TRBV11-3	13	-	-	CASSSEAGYEQFF	TGTGCCAGCAGCTCAGAAGCGGGTTATGAGCAGTTCTTC
TRBJ2-3	TRBV14	13	TRBD1	-	CASSSGQGDTQYF	TGTGCCAGCAGCTCGGGACAGGGGGATACGCAGTATTTT
TRBJ2-7	TRBV30	13	TRBD1	few	CAQAGTGKNEQYF	TGTGCCCAGGCGGGGACAGGGAAAAACGAGCAGTACTTC
TRBJ1-6	TRBV6-5	16	TRBD1	-	CASSYLRDSSNSPLHF	TGTGCCAGCAGTTACTTGAGGGACAGCTCAAATTCACCCCTCCACTTT
TRBJ1-6	TRBV16	16	-	once	CASSQSAWGGDSPLHF	TGTGCCAGCAGCCAATCGGCGTGGGGCGGGGATTCACCCCTCCACTTT
TRBJ2-2	TRBV7-2	16	TRBD2	few	CASSSQRGRNTGELFF	TGTGCCAGCAGCTCCCAGCGGGGGCGGAACACCGGGGAGCTGTTTTTT
TRBJ2-5	TRBV14	12	TRBD2	-	CASSQRGETQYF	TGTGCCAGCAGCCAGCGGGGGGAGACCCAGTACTTC
TRBJ2-7	TRBV5-1	12	-	-	CASSLHSYEQYF	TGCGCCAGCAGTTTACACTCCTACGAGCAGTACTTC
TRBJ2-7	TRBV30	14	-	-	CAWSVWAGYYEQYF	TGTGCCTGGAGTGTATGGGCAGGGTACTACGAGCAGTACTTC
TRBJ1-3	TRBV7-8	15	-	-	CASSFLSLSGNTIYF	TGTGCCAGCAGCTTTCTTTCCCTCTCCGGAAACACCATATATTTT
TRBJ1-1	TRBV7-8	14	TRBD1	-	CASSPTGGVAEAFF	TGTGCCAGCAGCCCGACAGGGGGCGTTGCTGAAGCTTTCTTT
TRBJ2-3	TRBV9	15	-	-	CASSALGISTDTQYF	TGTGCCAGCAGCGCGCTAGGAATTAGCACAGATACGCAGTATTTT
TRBJ2-2	TRBV6-5	15	TRBD2	-	CASSPAGGPTGELFF	TGTGCCAGCAGTCCGGCGGGGGGCCCCACCGGGGAGCTGTTTTTT
TRBJ2-7	TRBV18	11	-	-	CASSPSNEQYF	TGTGCCAGCTCACCTAGCAACGAGCAGTACTTC